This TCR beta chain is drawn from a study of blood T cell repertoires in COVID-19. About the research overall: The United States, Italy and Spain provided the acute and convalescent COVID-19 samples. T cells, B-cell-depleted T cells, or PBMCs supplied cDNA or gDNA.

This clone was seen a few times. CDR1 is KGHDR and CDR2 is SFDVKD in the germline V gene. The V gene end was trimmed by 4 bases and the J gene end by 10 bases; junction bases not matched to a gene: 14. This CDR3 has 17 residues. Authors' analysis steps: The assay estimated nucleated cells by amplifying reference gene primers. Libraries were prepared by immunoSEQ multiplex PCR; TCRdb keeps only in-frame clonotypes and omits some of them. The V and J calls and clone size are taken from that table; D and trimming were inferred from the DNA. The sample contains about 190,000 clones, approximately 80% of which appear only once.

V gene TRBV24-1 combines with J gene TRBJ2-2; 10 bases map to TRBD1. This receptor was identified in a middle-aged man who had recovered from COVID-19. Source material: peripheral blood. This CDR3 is CATSEPPGQGFVKELFF. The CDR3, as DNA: TGTGCCACCAGTGAGCCACCGGGACAGGGGTTCGTGAAGGAGCTGTTTTTT.